The 27 T cell receptor beta chains below all came from one sample that was sequenced in a study of blood T cells in healthy people across ages. The use of a sample-barcoded 5' primer and a J-beta primer mix characterized a second PCR of roughly 6 to 12 cycles. TCRdb recomputed calls from the 5' RACE reads with MiXCR, one row per CDR3 protein. This table has nearly 800,000 distinct CDR3 sequences, about 56% appearing once. The sequencing sample was made of blood. These receptors came from a man aged 40-55 years in good health.

This rearrangement joins TRBV5-1 to TRBJ2-5, with TRBD1 as a possible D gene (6 bases). V gave up 3 bases and J gave up 1 base, with 13 bases separating them. Germline values: CDR1 SGHRS, CDR2 YFSETQ. The CDR3 is 15 amino acids. The CDR3 nucleotides read TGCGCCAGCAGCTCGGCGCTGGGGGCCCAAGAGACCCAGTACTTC. Translating gives CASSSALGAQETQYF.

As DNA, the CDR3 is TGTGCCATCAGTGAGGATCCGGGACTAGCGGGTACCTACGAGCAGTACTTC. This encodes CAISEDPGLAGTYEQYF. V usage is TRBV10-3 and J usage is TRBJ2-7, with 12 nucleotides matching TRBD2. The V gene end was trimmed by 2 bases and the J gene end by 2 bases; junction bases not matched to a gene: 7. The CDR3 runs to 17 residues. CDR1 and CDR2 from the germline V gene are ENHRY and SYGVKD.

The J gene is TRBJ2-7, the V gene TRBV4-1; 14 positions agree with TRBD2. V dropped 4 bases and J dropped 0; count of bases not matched to a gene: 8. The V gene's germline CDR1 is MGHRA and CDR2 YSYEKL. The CDR3 length is 18 residues. The CDR3 sequence: CASSPLRGTSGGSYEQYF. DNA for the CDR3: TGCGCCAGCAGCCCCCTAAGGGGGACTAGCGGGGGCTCCTACGAGCAGTACTTC.

This clonotype has more than one count but fewer than ten. The rearrangement joins TRBV20-1 to TRBJ2-7; 8 nucleotides line up with TRBD2. Trimming at V came to 2 bases and at J to 2 bases, leaving 8 bases not matched to a gene. Germline values: CDR1 DFQATT, CDR2 SNEGSKA (reference sequence). CDR3 length: 15 amino acids. The DNA for the CDR3 is TGCAGTGCTAGATTCCCAGGACTAGCCGCCTACGAGCAGTACTTC. Its protein is CSARFPGLAAYEQYF.

V gene TRBV20-1 combines with J gene TRBJ2-3; possibly TRBD2 for D (6 bases). Trimming shortened V by 3 bases and J by 4 bases, and 11 bases separated the two germline ends. From germline, CDR1 is DFQATT and CDR2 SNEGSKA (reference sequence). The CDR3 extends over 13 amino acids. CDR3 DNA: TGCAGTGCTAGTGCGGGGTTGGCAGATACGCAGTATTTT. Translation gives CSASAGLADTQYF.

The J gene is TRBJ2-3, the V gene TRBV25-1; 7 bases are a match to TRBD1. The germline V gene has CDR1 MGHDK and CDR2 SYGVNS. V shed 10 bases, J shed 6 bases, and the junction held 10 bases outside the gene matches. The CDR3 runs to 13 residues. CDR3 amino acids: CATGNRGADTQYF. CDR3 DNA: TGTGCCACCGGGAACAGGGGAGCGGATACGCAGTATTTT. The full variable domain, its missing parts supplied by reference TRBV25-1 and TRBJ2-3, is EADIYQTPRYLVIGTGKKITLECSQTMGHDKMYWYQQDPGMELHLIHYSYGVNSTEKGDLSSESTVSRIRTEHFPLTLESARPSHTSQYLCATGNRGADTQYFGPGTRLTVL.

This clonotype was recorded many times. This chain joins TRBV6-5 and TRBJ2-6; D may be TRBD1 (6 bases). The CDR3 is made up of 15 amino acids. Germline CDR1 and CDR2: MNHEY and SVGAGI. Trimming cost V 6 bases and J 2 bases, with 11 bases left between them. In DNA, the CDR3 is TGTGCCAGCAGAGGGTGGACAGCTGGGGCCAACGTCCTGACTTTC. The encoded protein is CASRGWTAGANVLTF.

The chain combines TRBV28 with TRBJ2-1; TRBD1 aligns across 11 bases. CDR3 length: 15 amino acids. CDR1 and CDR2 from the germline V gene are MDHEN and SYDVKM. V lost 5 bases and J lost 4; bases outside the gene matches: 4. CDR3: CASSRTGGWYNEQFF. The CDR3 region has the DNA TGTGCCAGCAGTAGGACAGGGGGCTGGTACAATGAGCAGTTCTTC.

The chain has TRBV12-3 or TRBV12-4 and TRBJ1-5, with 7 positions matching TRBD1. Germline trimming cut 3 bases from V and 4 bases from J; bases unmatched to any gene: 9. The CDR3 contains 16 residues. In DNA form, the CDR3 reads TGTGCCAGCAGTTTTCCCCAGGGGGGTACAAATCAGCCCCAGCATTTT. It is translated as CASSFPQGGTNQPQHF.

This chain links TRBV27 with TRBJ1-5; a weak D match, TRBD1 (5 bases). The V gene lost 8 bases and the J gene lost 6 bases, with 23 bases spanning the gap. Germline-derived CDR1 and CDR2 are MNHEY and SMNVEV (reference sequence). This CDR3 has 16 residues. CDR3 sequence reads: CASQVLGPSPSQPQHF. For the CDR3, the DNA is TGTGCCAGCCAAGTCCTGGGACCGTCGCCCAGTCAGCCCCAGCATTTT.

This clonotype occurred a few times. The J gene is TRBJ1-4, the V gene TRBV19; D might be TRBD1 (5 bases). The germline V gene has CDR1 LNHDA and CDR2 SQIVND (reference sequence). The CDR3 contains 13 residues. Deletions cut 6 bases from V and 7 bases from J, with 12 bases between. The CDR3 loop reads CASSSGLGEKLFF. The DNA of the CDR3 is TGTGCCAGTAGCTCAGGGCTGGGTGAAAAACTGTTTTTT.

The chain uses TRBV5-1 and TRBJ2-7; D unresolved. This CDR3 is built from 15 residues. V lost 4 bases and J 6 bases, leaving 20 bases between the germline ends. The V gene's germline CDR1 is SGHRS and CDR2 YFSETQ. DNA for the CDR3: TGCGCCAGCAGCGACGAACCAGGCAGACCCACCGAGCAGTACTTC. Residues: CASSDEPGRPTEQYF.

J is TRBJ2-1 and V is TRBV15; 10 bases align to TRBD2. The CDR3 is 16 residues long. V shed 3 bases, J shed 7 bases, and the junction held 9 bases outside the gene matches. Germline V lookup: CDR1 LNHNV, CDR2 YYDKDF (reference sequence). This CDR3 is CATSRQLAGGWNEQFF. CDR3 nucleotides: TGTGCCACCAGCAGGCAATTAGCGGGAGGATGGAATGAGCAGTTCTTC. The full variable domain, in which reference TRBV15 and TRBJ2-1 provide the parts outside the CDR3, is DAMVIQNPRYQVTQFGKPVTLSCSQTLNHNVMYWYQQKSSQAPKLLFHYYDKDFNNEADTPDNFQSRRPNTSFCFLDIRSPGLGDTAMYLCATSRQLAGGWNEQFFGPGTRLTVL.

In its sample, this clonotype was seen a few times. The V call is TRBV28, the J call TRBJ2-7; 7 bases are shared with TRBD2. Germline V CDR1 and CDR2: MDHEN, SYDVKM. The trim removed 7 bases at V and 6 bases at J, leaving 9 bases unmatched. CDR3 length equals 13 residues. This CDR3 is CASKTGGVGEQYF. The CDR3 DNA reads TGTGCCAGCAAAACTGGGGGGGTCGGCGAGCAGTACTTC.

The chain links TRBV20-1 to TRBJ2-4; D is perhaps TRBD1 (5 bases). The CDR3 spans 16 residues. The V gene's germline CDR1 is DFQATT and CDR2 SNEGSKA (reference sequence). V lost 1 base to trimming and J lost 0 bases, with 13 bases between them. CDR3 sequence (DNA): TGCAGTGCTAGAGCCTCAGGGCGCTTAGCCAAAAACATTCAGTACTTC. This gives the protein CSARASGRLAKNIQYF.

This clonotype was picked up a small number of times. This chain uses TRBV4-2 with TRBJ2-4; 8 nucleotides line up with TRBD1. The V gene's germline CDR1 is LGHNA and CDR2 YNFKEQ. This CDR3 is built from 18 residues. Trimming took 1 base from V and 1 from J; bases not matched to a gene: 9. This chain's CDR3 is CASSQGERTGRAKNIQYF. CDR3 nucleotides: TGTGCCAGCAGCCAAGGGGAGAGGACAGGGAGGGCCAAAAACATTCAGTACTTC.

The chain combines TRBV5-5 with TRBJ1-5, with D hard to call. Germline V gives CDR1 SGHKS, CDR2 YYEKEE (reference sequence). Trimming left V 4 bases short and J 5 bases short, with 10 bases between. The length of the CDR3 is 13 residues. CDR3 protein: CASSPTDDQPQHF. In DNA, the CDR3 is TGTGCCAGCAGCCCTACAGACGATCAGCCCCAGCATTTT.

This clonotype was detected only a few times. The CDR3 is CASSSRDASGANVLTF. In nucleotides, the CDR3 is TGTGCCAGCAGTTCCCGGGACGCCTCTGGGGCCAACGTCCTGACTTTC. The chain employs TRBV12-3 or TRBV12-4 and TRBJ2-6, with D perhaps being TRBD1 or TRBD2 (5 bases each). The germline V and J ends were trimmed by 4 bases and 0 bases, with 10 bases remaining between them. CDR3 length: 16 residues.

V usage is TRBV11-2 and J usage is TRBJ2-1; 10 nucleotides line up with TRBD2. TRBJ2-7 matches the DNA end more closely, so the J call is doubtful. Germline-derived CDR1 and CDR2 are SGHAT and FQNNGV. CDR3 length: 17 amino acids. CDR3: CASSLDLAGAPDNEQYF. Here the CDR3 DNA reads TGTGCCAGCAGCTTAGACCTAGCGGGAGCCCCTGACAATGAGCAGTACTTC.

The chain recombines TRBV7-2 with TRBJ2-1, with 10 bases aligning to TRBD2. This CDR3 is built from 15 residues. Germline V gene lookup returns CDR1 SGHTA and CDR2 FQGNSA. V lost 5 bases to trimming and J lost 9 bases; unmatched junction nucleotides: 10. The CDR3 bases are TGTGCCAGCAGCAACCAGCGGGGGGGCCTAGGTGAGCAGTTCTTC. Its translation: CASSNQRGGLGEQFF.

DNA for the CDR3: TGTGCCAGCAGTTTAACTGTATCCAGAACCCTGAACACTGAAGCTTTCTTT. Its protein is CASSLTVSRTLNTEAFF. This sequence joins TRBV27 and TRBJ1-1; no reliable D call. Germline loops: CDR1 MNHEY, CDR2 SMNVEV (reference sequence). The CDR3 length is 17 residues. V lost 2 bases, J lost 0 bases, and 16 bases lay in between.

The gene calls are TRBV7-9 and TRBJ1-2, with a possible D match to TRBD1 (5 bases). CDR3 length equals 16 residues. Germline values: CDR1 SEHNR, CDR2 FQNEAQ (reference sequence). Trimming removed 1 base from V and 3 bases from J, with 15 bases in between. CDR3 nucleotides: TGTGCCAGCAGCTTAGGAGGGGCAGGCTCGGACTATGGCTACACCTTC. It encodes CASSLGGAGSDYGYTF.

The J gene is TRBJ1-5, the V gene TRBV15; the D gene is possibly TRBD1 (6 bases). CDR3 length equals 14 residues. Trimming pared 0 bases from V and 6 bases from J, leaving 9 bases between. Germline CDR1 is LNHNV and CDR2 is YYDKDF (reference sequence). This chain's CDR3 is CATSRDQGSQPQHF. CDR3 coding DNA: TGTGCCACCAGCAGAGATCAGGGGAGTCAGCCCCAGCATTTT.

The chain combines TRBV6-5 with TRBJ1-3; D not certain. The V end lost 2 bases, the J end lost 1 base, and 6 bases lay between the germline ends. Germline V lookup: CDR1 MNHEY, CDR2 SVGAGI. The CDR3 extends over 14 amino acids. The CDR3 reads CASSYLGSGNTIYF. CDR3 coding DNA: TGTGCCAGCAGTTACCTGGGATCTGGAAACACCATATATTTT.

V gene TRBV7-2 combines with J gene TRBJ2-1; 9 bases are shared with TRBD1. CDR3 size: 16 residues. Germline V gives CDR1 SGHTA, CDR2 FQGNSA. V shed 5 bases, J shed 6 bases, and the junction held 11 bases outside the gene matches. CDR3: CASSPTGGARINEQFF. CDR3 bases: TGTGCCAGCAGCCCAACAGGGGGCGCCCGTATCAATGAGCAGTTCTTC.

The chain carries TRBV7-2 and TRBJ2-3; 8 nucleotides line up with TRBD2. V dropped 0 bases and J dropped 8; count of bases not matched to a gene: 13. Germline-derived CDR1 and CDR2 are SGHTA and FQGNSA. The CDR3 length is 17 residues. As DNA, the CDR3 is TGTGCCAGCAGCTTAGCTGCGAAGCGGGGGCGTGTCGGTACGCAGTATTTT. Residues: CASSLAAKRGRVGTQYF.

V and J are TRBV20-1 and TRBJ1-2; 9 bases agree with TRBD1. The CDR3 sequence is 12 residues long. V trimming: 6 bases; J trimming: 4 bases; junction bases outside the gene matches: 3. Per the germline V gene, CDR1 is DFQATT and CDR2 is SNEGSKA (reference sequence). The CDR3 region is CSAVGQGYGYTF. CDR3 DNA: TGCAGTGCCGTGGGACAGGGCTATGGCTACACCTTC.